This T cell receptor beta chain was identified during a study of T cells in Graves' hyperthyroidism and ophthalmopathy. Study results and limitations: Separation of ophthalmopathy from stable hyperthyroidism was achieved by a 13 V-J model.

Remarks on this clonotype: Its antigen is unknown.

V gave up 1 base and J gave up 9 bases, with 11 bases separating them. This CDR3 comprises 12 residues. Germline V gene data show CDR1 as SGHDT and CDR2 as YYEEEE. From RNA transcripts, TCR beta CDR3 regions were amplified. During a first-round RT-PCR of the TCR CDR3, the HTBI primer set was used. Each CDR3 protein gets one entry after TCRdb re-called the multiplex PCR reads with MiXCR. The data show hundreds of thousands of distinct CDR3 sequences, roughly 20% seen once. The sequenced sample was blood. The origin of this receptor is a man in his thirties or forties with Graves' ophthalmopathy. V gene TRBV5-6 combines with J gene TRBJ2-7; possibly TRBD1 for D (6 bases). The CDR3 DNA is TGTGCCAGCAGCTTGCGGACAGTCGGGCAGTACTTC. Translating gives CASSLRTVGQYF. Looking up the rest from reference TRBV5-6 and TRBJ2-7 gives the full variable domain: DAGVTQSPTHLIKTRGQQVTLRCSPKSGHDTVSWYQQALGQGPQFIFQYYEEEERQRGNFPDRFSGHQFPNYSSELNVNALLLGDSALYLCASSLRTVGQYFGPGTRLTVT.